These 18 T cell receptor beta chains share one sample of origin, sequenced in a study of blood T cells in healthy people across ages. Primed by a sample-barcoded 5' primer and a J-beta primer mix, a second PCR proceeded for about 6 to 11 cycles. TCRdb re-called the 5' RACE reads with MiXCR, one entry per CDR3 protein. The sample has about 1.4 million distinct CDR3 sequences, around 59% seen once. Sequenced material: blood. The receptors originated from a man between 18 and 35 years old in good health.

This rearrangement joins TRBV27 to TRBJ2-1; D is perhaps TRBD1 (5 bases). The CDR3 has 13 residues. V lost 0 bases to trimming and J lost 8 bases, with 8 bases between them. In germline, CDR1 is MNHEY, CDR2 SMNVEV (reference sequence). The CDR3 DNA follows: TGTGCCAGCAGTTTATCCCAGGGTCATGAGCAGTTCTTC. This translates into CASSLSQGHEQFF.

A word on this clonotype: One end of the junction does not line up with germline, which may come from a read error. V and J are TRBV15 and TRBJ2-3; 10 bases are a match to TRBD2. The CDR3 sequence is 18 residues long. In germline, CDR1 is LNHNV, CDR2 YYDKDF (reference sequence). The chain's CDR3 is CATSRDRVAGGRTDAQYF. The CDR3 bases are TGTGCCACCAGCAGAGATCGGGTAGCGGGGGGCCGCACAGATGCGCAGTATTTT.

J is TRBJ2-1 and V is TRBV20-1; 11 bases are a match to TRBD2. The CDR3 extends over 13 amino acids. The germline V gene encodes CDR1 DFQATT and CDR2 SNEGSKA (reference sequence). V trimming: 7 bases; J trimming: 13 bases; junction bases outside the gene matches: 12. Written as DNA, the CDR3 is TGCAGTGGCGGGACTAGCGGACAAGAGACCCAGTTCTTC. Translating gives CSGGTSGQETQFF.

The chain has TRBV5-6 and TRBJ2-7; D might be TRBD2 (5 bases). The CDR3 runs to 15 residues. Germline assignment: CDR1 SGHDT and CDR2 YYEEEE. Deletions cut 2 bases from V and 3 bases from J, with 15 bases between. The CDR3 reads CASSFLGPGFYEQYF. In nucleotides, the CDR3 is TGTGCCAGCAGCTTTTTGGGTCCGGGATTCTACGAGCAGTACTTC.

The V and J genes are TRBV21-1 and TRBJ2-6; the table gives TRBD1 as D, unverified against the DNA. TRBV21-1 is classified as a pseudogene. CDR3 length: 19 amino acids. CDR3 residues: CASSKERQADFSGANVLTF. The CDR3 DNA is TGTGCCAGCAGCAAAGAGAGACAGGCTGATTTCTCTGGGGCCAACGTCCTGACTTTC.

In this sample, this clonotype turned up a few times. V usage is TRBV20-1 and J usage is TRBJ1-2; D gene uncertain. V dropped 8 bases and J dropped 4 bases, with 14 bases sitting between them. The CDR3 length is 12 residues. Germline assignment: CDR1 DFQATT and CDR2 SNEGSKA (reference sequence). Written as DNA, the CDR3 is TGCAGTCCCTCCGACGACCGCTATGGCTACACCTTC. This codes for CSPSDDRYGYTF.

This clonotype was recorded only once. CDR3 protein: CASSPSRGWSTDTQYF. The CDR3 region has the DNA TGTGCCAGCAGCCCTAGCCGGGGGTGGTCCACAGATACGCAGTATTTT. The chain links TRBV7-2 to TRBJ2-3, with D tentatively TRBD2 (6 bases). CDR3 length equals 16 residues. V lost 5 bases and J 2 bases, leaving 17 bases between the germline ends. Germline assignment: CDR1 SGHTA and CDR2 FQGNSA.

The V and J genes are TRBV6-5 and TRBJ2-1, with 15 bases matching TRBD2. Unmatched junction bases numbered 10, after V lost 0 bases and J lost 7 bases. This CDR3 has 19 residues. Germline V gene data show CDR1 as MNHEY and CDR2 as SVGAGI. The CDR3 nucleotides read TGTGCCAGCAGTTACTCGATTGGACTAGCGGGAGGGATTGTAAATGAGCAGTTCTTC. Translated, it gives CASSYSIGLAGGIVNEQFF.

This sequence joins TRBV27 and TRBJ2-5; possible D gene TRBD2, 6 bases. This CDR3 region has 14 residues. Germline CDR1 MNHEY, CDR2 SMNVEV (reference sequence). Between the trimmed V and J ends, which lost 6 bases and 5 bases, there was a span of 16 bases. Written as DNA, the CDR3 is TGTGCCAGCAGCCCCCCCCGGGAGAGGGAGACCCAGTACTTC. As protein: CASSPPRERETQYF.

The chain joins TRBV5-1 to TRBJ2-3; D is undetermined. The CDR3 extends over 14 amino acids. Trimming took off 1 base at V and 3 bases at J, with 9 bases between the two ends. Germline CDR1 SGHRS, CDR2 YFSETQ. CDR3 DNA: TGCGCCAGCAGCTTGTTCCAGGCAACAGATACGCAGTATTTT. Its translation is CASSLFQATDTQYF.

This clonotype has more than one count but fewer than ten. The chain has TRBV29-1 and TRBJ2-5; D is ambiguous. The J call is doubtful: the DNA matches TRBJ2-7 better. Germline CDR1 SQVTM, CDR2 ANQGSEA. The CDR3 spans 11 residues. CDR3 sequence (DNA): TGCAGCGTTGAAGAGGACGTCGAGCAGTACTTC. It specifies CSVEEDVEQYF.

V gene TRBV6-4 combines with J gene TRBJ2-1; D remains ambiguous. This CDR3 spans 13 amino acids. The germline V gene encodes CDR1 MRHNA and CDR2 SNTAGT. Trimming removed 8 bases at V and 5 bases at J, with 13 bases between. In DNA, the CDR3 is TGTGCCAGCTCTTCCAGTACGAACAATGAGCAGTTCTTC. It specifies CASSSSTNNEQFF.

The gene calls are TRBV9 and TRBJ2-1; TRBD2 matches at 7 bases. The CDR3 loop spans 16 amino acids. Germline CDR1 SGDLS, CDR2 YYNGEE. Trimming at V came to 3 bases and at J to 2 bases, leaving 8 bases not matched to a gene. The CDR3 region is CASSATLAFAYNEQFF. In DNA form, the CDR3 reads TGTGCCAGCAGCGCTACACTAGCGTTCGCCTACAATGAGCAGTTCTTC.

The chain uses TRBV7-9 and TRBJ1-2; tentative D call: TRBD1 (5 bases). V was cut by 2 bases and J by 6 bases, with 22 bases left in between. Germline CDR1 reads SEHNR; CDR2 reads FQNEAQ (reference sequence). CDR3 length equals 17 residues. CDR3 protein: CASSLSRPGRIRHGYTF. In nucleotides, the CDR3 is TGTGCCAGCAGCTTATCTCGTCCAGGGAGGATTCGCCATGGCTACACCTTC.

This clonotype was observed a single time. The V call is TRBV6-1, the J call TRBJ2-6; TRBD1 matches at 8 bases. Germline V gene lookup returns CDR1 MNHNS and CDR2 SASEGT. This CDR3 region has 15 residues. Trimming removed 6 bases from V and 0 bases from J; junction bases left unmatched: 1. CDR3 sequence reads: CASRQGVSGANVLTF. For the CDR3, the DNA is TGTGCCAGCAGACAGGGGGTCTCTGGGGCCAACGTCCTGACTTTC.

The chain combines TRBV4-1 with TRBJ2-5, with TRBD2 matching over 9 bases. The ends lost 5 bases at V and 5 bases at J; junction bases unmatched: 9. The length of the CDR3 is 15 residues. Per the germline V gene, CDR1 is MGHRA and CDR2 is YSYEKL. This CDR3 reads CASSSSGGRGETQYF. In DNA, the CDR3 is TGCGCCAGCAGCTCCTCGGGCGGGAGGGGGGAGACCCAGTACTTC.

The CDR3 loop is CAWSVLSRSYGYTF. In nucleotides, the CDR3 is TGTGCCTGGAGTGTACTCTCCAGATCCTATGGCTACACCTTC. The V call is TRBV30, the J call TRBJ1-2; D is unclear. V gave up 0 bases and J gave up 4 bases, with 12 bases separating them. CDR3 length equals 14 residues. Germline loops: CDR1 GTSNPN, CDR2 SVGIG (reference sequence).

The V call is TRBV20-1, the J call TRBJ2-1; TRBD1 matches at 8 bases. The germline V gene encodes CDR1 DFQATT and CDR2 SNEGSKA (reference sequence). The CDR3 runs 17 residues. V lost 0 bases, J lost 8 bases, and 15 bases stayed unmatched. The CDR3 bases are TGCAGTGCTAGAGATCCCCGGACAGGGACGTGGTTCGATGAGCAGTTCTTC. Protein: CSARDPRTGTWFDEQFF.